This TCR beta chain derives from a study of blood T cell repertoires in COVID-19. Turning to the study itself: COVID-19 samples, acute and convalescent, were from the United States, Italy and Spain. Nucleic acid was either cDNA or gDNA, and it came from T cells, B-cell-depleted T cells, or PBMCs.

Profiled with immunoSEQ multiplex PCR; TCRdb holds only in-frame clones, not every one. Here the sample spans around 16,000 clones, around nine tenths being singletons. The CDR3 sequence is 15 residues long. Germline CDR1 is SEHNR and CDR2 is FQNEAQ (reference sequence). The V gene lost 2 bases and the J gene lost 2 bases, with 13 bases spanning the gap. This clone was counted a single time. The TCR comes from a human donor in a cohort sampled during active COVID-19. Sequenced: peripheral blood. The rearrangement joins TRBV7-9 to TRBJ2-7, with D maybe TRBD1 (7 bases). In nucleotides, the CDR3 is TGTGCCAGCAGCTTACGGCAGGGGGGACCCTACGAGCAGTACTTC. Its translation is CASSLRQGGPYEQYF. Drawing the rest from reference TRBV7-9 and TRBJ2-7, the complete variable domain is DTGVSQNPRHKITKRGQNVTFRCDPISEHNRLYWYRQTLGQGPEFLTYFQNEAQLEKSRLLSDRFSAERPKGSFSTLEIQRTEQGDSAMYLCASSLRQGGPYEQYFGPGTRLTVT.